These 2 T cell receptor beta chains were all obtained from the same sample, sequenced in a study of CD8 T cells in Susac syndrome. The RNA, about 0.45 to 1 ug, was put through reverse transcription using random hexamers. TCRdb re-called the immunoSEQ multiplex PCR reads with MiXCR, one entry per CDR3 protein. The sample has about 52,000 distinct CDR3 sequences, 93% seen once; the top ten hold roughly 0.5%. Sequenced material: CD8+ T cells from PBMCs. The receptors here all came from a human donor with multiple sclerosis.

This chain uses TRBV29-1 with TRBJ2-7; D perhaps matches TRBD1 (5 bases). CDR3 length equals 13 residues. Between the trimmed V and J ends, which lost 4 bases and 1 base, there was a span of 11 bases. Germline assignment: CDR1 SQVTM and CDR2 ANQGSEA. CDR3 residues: CSVGTGVSYEQYF. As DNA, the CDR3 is TGCAGCGTTGGAACAGGCGTTTCCTACGAGCAGTACTTC.

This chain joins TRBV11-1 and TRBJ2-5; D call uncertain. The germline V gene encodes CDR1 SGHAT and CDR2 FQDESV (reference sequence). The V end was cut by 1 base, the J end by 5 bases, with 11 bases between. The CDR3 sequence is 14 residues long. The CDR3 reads CASSLVGSDETQYF. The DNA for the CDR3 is TGTGCCAGCAGCTTAGTAGGTTCGGATGAGACCCAGTACTTC.